The 21 T cell receptor beta chains given below trace back to one sample, sequenced in a study of regulatory T cells in long-lasting Graves disease. Researchers made TCR beta libraries by using iRepertoire HTBI primers and running Arm-PCR on CDR3 regions. TCRdb redid the calling of the multiplex PCR reads with MiXCR, one entry per CDR3 protein. The table records about 400,000 distinct CDR3 sequences, 15% of them present only once. Time point of the sample: newly diagnosed GD, antithyroid drugs for less than 3 months. From PBMCs, RNA was extracted and then used to make the TCR library. The same sample was also studied in work on T cells in Graves' hyperthyroidism and ophthalmopathy.

This sample comprised peripheral blood mononuclear cells (PBMCs), obtained at new diagnosis, from a patient treated with antithyroid drugs. All receptors come from a woman between 40 and 55 years old with Graves disease.

The V and J genes are TRBV5-4 and TRBJ1-1; no clear D gene. Germline-derived CDR1 and CDR2 are SGHNT and YYREEE (reference sequence). Trimming stripped 3 bases from V and 11 bases from J, with 14 bases between. This CDR3 is 12 amino acids long. This chain's CDR3 is CASSSNSVRAFF. As DNA, the CDR3 is TGTGCCAGCAGCTCCAACTCCGTTCGGGCTTTCTTT. Full variable domain (remainder filled in from reference TRBV5-4 and TRBJ1-1): ETGVTQSPTHLIKTRGQQVTLRCSSQSGHNTVSWYQQALGQGPQFIFQYYREEENGRGNFPPRFSGLQFPNYSSELNVNALELDDSALYLCASSSNSVRAFFGQGTRLTVV.

This chain connects TRBV28 to TRBJ2-1; 10 bases map to TRBD1. V was pared by 8 bases and J by 8 bases, with 15 bases of the junction left unmatched. The CDR3 sequence is 16 residues long. CDR1 is MDHEN and CDR2 is SYDVKM in the germline V gene. In DNA, the CDR3 is TGTGCCAGCGCCCTTACCGGGACAGGGGCGCACGATGAGCAGTTCTTC. Encoded protein: CASALTGTGAHDEQFF.

Worth noting for this clonotype: A read error is possible here, since a much larger clone lies one base away. CDR3 sequence (DNA): TGTGCCAGCAGTCGATTACCGGGCAATGAGCAGTACTTC. Its protein product is CASSRLPGNEQYF. The chain recombines TRBV28 with TRBJ2-7; D remains ambiguous. Trimming cost V 5 bases and J 7 bases, with 15 bases left between them. The CDR3 runs 13 residues. Germline CDR1 reads MDHEN; CDR2 reads SYDVKM.

V is TRBV20-1 and J is TRBJ2-7; 9 bases map to TRBD2. After removal of 3 bases from V and 7 bases from J, the junction contained 7 bases not matched to a gene. CDR1 is DFQATT, CDR2 SNEGSKA, per germline (reference sequence). The CDR3 is 13 amino acids. The CDR3 nucleotides are TGCAGTGCTAGGGGAGCGGGAGGTGGGGAGCAGTACTTC. As protein: CSARGAGGGEQYF.

V usage is TRBV28 and J usage is TRBJ2-7, with 13 bases matching TRBD2. Germline assignment: CDR1 MDHEN and CDR2 SYDVKM. V lost 5 bases, J lost 5 bases, and 6 bases stayed unmatched. This CDR3 spans 15 amino acids. CDR3 nucleotide sequence: TGTGCCAGCAGTACCGGGACTAGCGGGAAGGACGAGCAGTACTTC. It specifies CASSTGTSGKDEQYF.

This clonotype has more than one count but fewer than ten. The DNA is left out, because the CDR3 cannot be placed on it with certainty; the CDR3 is given as TCRdb lists it. V usage is TRBV7-2 and J usage is TRBJ2-1; the D call in the table, TRBD1, was not verified against the DNA. Looked up from germline, CDR1 is SGHTA and CDR2 is FQGNSA. Counting both end residues, the CDR3 totals 16 amino acids. The CDR3 sequence: CASRIVGTGAINEQSF.

In this sample, this clonotype turned up many times. This rearrangement joins TRBV2 to TRBJ2-7; 14 nucleotides align to TRBD2. The CDR3 runs to 15 residues. Losses at the gene ends were 6 bases for V and 4 bases for J; bases not matched to a gene: 5. Germline CDR1 is SNHLY and CDR2 is FYNNEI. DNA for the CDR3: TGTGCCAGCAGGGGACTAGCGGGAGAAGGGTACGAGCAGTACTTC. Translation gives CASRGLAGEGYEQYF.

This clonotype was detected ten times or more. The chain carries TRBV19 and TRBJ2-5, with a weak D call TRBD1 (5 bases). There are 14 residues in the CDR3. V shed 2 bases and J shed 1 base, with 8 bases lying between them. Germline V lookup: CDR1 LNHDA, CDR2 SQIVND (reference sequence). The CDR3 protein is CASSITGAQETQYF. The CDR3 region has the DNA TGTGCCAGTAGTATAACAGGAGCCCAAGAGACCCAGTACTTC.

This clonotype came up many times. The gene calls are TRBV29-1 and TRBJ2-7, with TRBD1 matching over 8 bases. Per the germline V gene, CDR1 is SQVTM and CDR2 is ANQGSEA. This CDR3 comprises 15 residues. With 4 bases clipped from V and 0 bases from J, the junction kept 8 bases outside the gene matches. The CDR3 DNA reads TGCAGCGTTGTCAGCGCGGACAGGGACTCCTACGAGCAGTACTTC. It translates to CSVVSADRDSYEQYF.

This clonotype was seen at least ten times. The genes are TRBV27 and TRBJ1-4; D is perhaps TRBD1 (5 bases). Trimming cost V 6 bases and J 5 bases, with 16 bases left between them. This CDR3 spans 15 amino acids. The germline gives CDR1 MNHEY, CDR2 SMNVEV (reference sequence). The CDR3 DNA is TGTGCCAGCAGACCCTGGGGGGGGATAAATGAAAAACTGTTTTTT. This codes for CASRPWGGINEKLFF.

V gene TRBV28 combines with J gene TRBJ2-1; TRBD1 aligns across 11 bases. The last part of the DNA fits TRBJ2-5 better; the J call may be wrong. There are 14 residues in the CDR3. Germline CDR1 is MDHEN and CDR2 is SYDVKM. The CDR3 DNA reads TGTGCCAGCAGTTGGACAGGGGGCATTGAGACCCAGTACTTC. It yields the protein CASSWTGGIETQYF.

Many counts were recorded for this clonotype. The chain uses TRBV3-1 and TRBJ2-3, with TRBD1 identical over 10 bases. There are 18 residues in the CDR3. From germline, CDR1 is LGHDT and CDR2 YNNKEL (reference sequence). The J segment lost 4 bases and the V segment lost 6 bases, leaving 16 bases of the junction unmatched. The CDR3 spells CASRAHGTGAGIADTQYF. DNA for the CDR3: TGTGCCAGCAGGGCGCACGGGACAGGGGCCGGGATCGCAGATACGCAGTATTTT.

J is TRBJ2-1 and V is TRBV19; a weak D match, TRBD2 (6 bases). Deletions cut 2 bases from V and 5 bases from J, with 13 bases between. Per germline, CDR1 LNHDA and CDR2 SQIVND (reference sequence). The CDR3 consists of 15 residues. CDR3 sequence: CASSISTGLHNEQFF. CDR3 coding DNA: TGTGCCAGTAGTATATCGACGGGACTCCACAATGAGCAGTTCTTC. Combining the CDR3 with reference TRBV19 and TRBJ2-1 gives the whole variable domain DGGITQSPKYLFRKEGQNVTLSCEQNLNHDAMYWYRQDPGQGLRLIYYSQIVNDFQKGDIAEGYSVSREKKESFPLTVTSAQKNPTAFYLCASSISTGLHNEQFFGPGTRLTVL.

This clonotype was observed a few times. Written as DNA, the CDR3 is TGTGCCAGCACCCCAGCGGGAGGGCCCGGGCAGTACTTC. Amino acid sequence: CASTPAGGPGQYF. The chain employs TRBV11-3 and TRBJ2-7; 10 nucleotides line up with TRBD2. Germline CDR1 is SGHNT and CDR2 is YENEEA. The V gene end was trimmed by 7 bases and the J gene end by 9 bases; junction bases not matched to a gene: 9. The CDR3 sequence is 13 residues long. The whole variable domain, remainder taken from reference TRBV11-3 and TRBJ2-7, is EAGVVQSPRYKIIEKKQPVAFWCNPISGHNTLYWYLQNLGQGPELLIRYENEEAVDDSQLPKDRFSAERLKGVDSTLKIQPAELGDSAVYLCASTPAGGPGQYFGPGTRLTVT.

This clonotype appeared many times. This sequence joins TRBV12-3 or TRBV12-4 and TRBJ2-1, with TRBD2 matching over 7 bases. The CDR3 is 15 residues long. The junction had 9 bases not matched to a gene; V was cut back by 2 bases and J by 8 bases. The CDR3 loop is CASSLRGSKDDEQFF. The CDR3 DNA is TGTGCCAGCAGTTTACGCGGGAGTAAGGATGATGAGCAGTTCTTC.

This clonotype was seen repeatedly, ten times or more. This rearrangement joins TRBV6-2 or TRBV6-3 to TRBJ2-7; 8 bases fit TRBD1. V lost 4 bases to trimming and J lost 0 bases; unmatched junction nucleotides: 8. Germline V lookup: CDR1 MNHEY, CDR2 SVGEGT. This CDR3 is built from 16 residues. CDR3 sequence: CASSSPGQASSYEQYF. In nucleotides, the CDR3 is TGTGCCAGCAGTTCCCCGGGACAGGCGAGCTCCTACGAGCAGTACTTC.

The chain employs TRBV12-5 and TRBJ2-4; D is undetermined. Germline V gene data show CDR1 as LGHNT and CDR2 as FRNRAP. The V end was cut by 0 bases, the J end by 2 bases, with 2 bases between. CDR3 length: 13 amino acids. The CDR3 region has the DNA TGTGCTAGTGGTTTGGTCTCCAAAAACATTCAGTACTTC. The encoded protein is CASGLVSKNIQYF.

In its sample, this clonotype was seen many times. The chain carries TRBV28 and TRBJ1-1, with D perhaps matching TRBD1 (6 bases). V lost 6 bases, J lost 1 base, and 12 bases lay in between. Germline assignment: CDR1 MDHEN and CDR2 SYDVKM. The CDR3 covers 14 residues. CDR3 region: CASRIEQGNTEAFF. In DNA form, the CDR3 reads TGTGCCAGCAGGATAGAACAGGGGAACACTGAAGCTTTCTTT.

This clonotype was found many times. CDR3 loop: CASSTGTPYNEQFF. The CDR3 DNA sequence: TGTGCCAGCAGTACAGGTACCCCTTACAATGAGCAGTTCTTC. The genes are TRBV7-8 and TRBJ2-1; the D gene is possibly TRBD1 (5 bases). The CDR3 extends over 14 amino acids. Trimming cost V 6 bases and J 4 bases, with 13 bases left between them. The V gene's germline CDR1 is SGHVS and CDR2 FQNEAQ.

This clonotype was seen many times. This sequence joins TRBV12-3 or TRBV12-4 and TRBJ2-7; 9 bases match TRBD2. J was trimmed by 5 bases and V by 3 bases; bases with no gene match: 5. The CDR3 has 14 residues. CDR3 DNA sequence: TGTGCCAGCAGTTTCGGGCTAGCGGGAAACGAGCAGTACTTC. Residues: CASSFGLAGNEQYF.

This clonotype was seen many times. The chain carries TRBV7-9 and TRBJ2-7; 8 bases match TRBD1. Trimming took 9 bases from V and 9 from J; bases not matched to a gene: 13. The CDR3 loop spans 13 amino acids. Germline V gives CDR1 SEHNR, CDR2 FQNEAQ (reference sequence). In DNA form, the CDR3 reads TGTGCCAGTGCAGGGGGCGCACGCGGAGGGCAGTACTTC. The encoded protein is CASAGGARGGQYF.